A selection of T cell receptor beta chains follows, all from one sample in a study of blood T cell repertoires in COVID-19. TCRdb keeps only in-frame clones here, not all; method: immunoSEQ multiplex PCR. This table has 60,000 to 75,000 clones, roughly 91% appearing once. The source material was peripheral blood. Receptors originate from a man aged 35 to 55 with COVID-19, enrolled during active disease. Both conserved end residues are part of each CDR3. D genes are given only for firm matches. Clone size appears in some rows only: once, few, many, or a class for an expanded clone.

>-|TRBV5-1|TRBJ1-3|-
CASSLSPGRVSGNTIYF
TGCGCCAGCAGCTTGAGTCCGGGAAGGGTCTCTGGAAACACCATATATTTT
>-|TRBV18|TRBJ1-2|-
CASSPEQNYGYTF
TGTGCCAGCTCACCAGAACAGAACTATGGCTACACCTTC
>-|TRBV5-5|TRBJ2-7|-
CASSSGAEQYF
TGTGCCAGCAGCTCAGGGGCCGAGCAGTACTTC
>-|TRBV28|TRBJ2-7|few
CASSYIRGVGGVKQYF
TGTGCCAGCAGTTACATCCGGGGTGTTGGAGGAGTCAAGCAGTACTTC
>-|TRBV6-5|TRBJ2-1|-
CASSYEEGYNEQFF
TGTGCCAGCAGTTACGAGGAAGGCTACAATGAGCAGTTCTTC
>-|TRBV7-8|TRBJ2-1|-
CASSPPGLYNEQFF
TGTGCCAGCAGCCCCCCCGGACTTTACAATGAGCAGTTCTTC
>-|TRBV11-2|TRBJ1-3|-
CASSLGDIPGNTIYF
TGTGCCAGCAGCTTAGGGGACATCCCTGGAAACACCATATATTTT
>-|TRBV10-1|TRBJ1-4|-
CASSESRSVTRLFF
TGCGCCAGCAGTGAAAGTCGATCTGTGACTCGCCTGTTTTTT
>TRBD2|TRBV18|TRBJ2-1|-
CASSPSSGGTYNEQFF
TGTGCCAGCTCACCGTCTAGCGGGGGGACTTACAATGAGCAGTTCTTC
>-|TRBV7-6|TRBJ2-1|-
CASSFGPRDEQFF
TGTGCCAGCAGCTTTGGTCCCCGAGATGAGCAGTTCTTC
>TRBD1|TRBV4-2|TRBJ2-7|-
CASSQDRTGSYEQYF
TGTGCCAGCAGCCAAGATCGGACAGGGTCCTACGAGCAGTACTTC
>TRBD1|TRBV4-1|TRBJ1-6|-
CASSLPGQVRSPLHF
TGCGCCAGCAGCCTTCCGGGACAGGTTCGTTCACCCCTCCACTTT
>-|TRBV30|TRBJ1-6|-
CAWEGVTFNSPLHF
TGTGCCTGGGAGGGGGTGACCTTTAATTCACCCCTCCACTTT
>-|TRBV3-1/TRBV3-2|TRBJ1-1|-
CASSPTAGYTEAFF
TGTGCCAGCAGCCCTACCGCGGGATACACGGAAGCTTTCTTT